This paragraph covers one T cell receptor (beta chain) sequence. In the original analysis: How many nucleated cells were present was estimated from reference gene primer amplification. Clones were sequenced by immunoSEQ multiplex PCR, and TCRdb holds only the in-frame ones, with some missing. D and trimming were read from the DNA, whereas the V and J calls and clone size are those reported in that table. The sample yields under 75,000 clones, 75% to 90% seen once. This entry belongs to a study of blood T cell repertoires in COVID-19. Study summary: Material from acute and convalescent COVID-19 was sourced from the United States, Italy and Spain. T cells, B-cell-depleted T cells, or PBMCs supplied cDNA or gDNA.

CDR3 size: 13 residues. Germline-derived CDR1 and CDR2 are SGHDT and YYEEEE. Trimming cost V 4 bases and J 4 bases, with 11 bases left between them. This sequence joins TRBV5-6 and TRBJ1-1; the D gene is possibly TRBD1 (6 bases). Sequenced input: peripheral blood. This clonotype originated in a man aged 45-65 years with acute or convalescent COVID-19. This chain's CDR3 is CASSNQGSTEAFF. The CDR3 DNA sequence: TGTGCCAGCAGCAATCAGGGGAGCACTGAAGCTTTCTTT. The variable domain in full, with the rest retrieved from reference TRBV5-6 and TRBJ1-1, is DAGVTQSPTHLIKTRGQQVTLRCSPKSGHDTVSWYQQALGQGPQFIFQYYEEEERQRGNFPDRFSGHQFPNYSSELNVNALLLGDSALYLCASSNQGSTEAFFGQGTRLTVV.